Listed below are T cell receptor beta chains from one sample, sequenced in a study of blood T cell repertoires in COVID-19. The data were produced by immunoSEQ multiplex PCR, yet TCRdb's version contains in-frame clones alone and is incomplete. Altogether some 300,000 clones are present, over 75% being singletons, with the ten largest covering approximately 9.4%. Material for sequencing was PBMCs or T cells enriched from blood (not recorded which). The receptors come from a woman aged 40 to 55 who had recovered from COVID-19. Both conserved end residues are part of each CDR3. D genes are given only for firm matches. Expanded clones get a size class; other rows say once, few or many, or leave the size out.

D gene	V gene	J gene	clone size	CDR3 protein	CDR3 DNA
TRBD2	TRBV30	TRBJ2-7	-	CAWRGVVTGGYEQYF	TGTGCCTGGAGAGGTGTGGTGACGGGGGGCTACGAGCAGTACTTC
TRBD2	TRBV9	TRBJ2-1	-	CASSVVSGSLDEQFF	TGTGCCAGCAGCGTAGTTAGCGGGAGCTTAGATGAGCAGTTCTTC
TRBD1	TRBV10-1	TRBJ2-5	-	CASNKAGKGQGAVQETQYF	TGCGCCAGCAATAAGGCCGGCAAGGGACAGGGGGCCGTCCAAGAGACCCAGTACTTC
TRBD1	TRBV6-6	TRBJ2-7	once	CAKDAHGTGDHEQYF	TGTGCCAAGGACGCCCACGGGACAGGGGACCACGAGCAGTACTTC
TRBD1	TRBV29-1	TRBJ2-7	-	CSVEDVGQGVDEQYF	TGCAGCGTTGAAGATGTAGGACAGGGGGTTGACGAGCAGTACTTC
TRBD2	TRBV6-2/TRBV6-3	TRBJ2-7	once	CASSYRLAATHSYEQYF	TGTGCCAGCAGTTACAGACTAGCGGCAACCCACTCCTACGAGCAGTACTTC
-	TRBV7-9	TRBJ1-2	-	CASSPKEGTSYTF	TGTGCCAGCAGCCCCAAGGAGGGGACTAGCTACACCTTC
-	TRBV2	TRBJ2-6	few	CASQAQVSGANVLTF	TGTGCCAGCCAAGCTCAAGTATCTGGGGCCAACGTCCTGACTTTC
TRBD1	TRBV2	TRBJ1-5	-	CASSRQGSGSPQHF	TGTGCCAGCAGTAGACAGGGTTCGGGGTCGCCCCAGCATTTT
-	TRBV28	TRBJ2-7	-	CASSLLSGSQYF	TGTGCCAGCAGTTTACTCTCAGGGTCCCAGTACTTC
-	TRBV27	TRBJ2-7	-	CASSPNNGDPTYEQYF	TGTGCCAGCAGTCCAAACAACGGGGATCCCACCTACGAGCAGTACTTC
-	TRBV6-9	TRBJ2-1	-	CASSISRGQCAYNEQFF	TGTGCCAGCAGTATATCCCGCGGACAATGCGCCTACAATGAGCAGTTCTTC
-	TRBV3-1/TRBV3-2	TRBJ1-2	-	CASSHRVYGYTF	TGTGCCAGCAGCCACCGGGTATATGGCTACACCTTC
TRBD1	TRBV18	TRBJ2-1	-	CASSPFSGQSSYNEQFF	TGTGCCAGCTCACCCTTTTCGGGACAGTCAAGCTACAATGAGCAGTTCTTC
-	TRBV10-2	TRBJ2-7	-	CASLGTDSYEQYF	TGCGCCAGCCTGGGGACTGACTCCTACGAGCAGTACTTC
TRBD1	TRBV15	TRBJ1-2	-	CATSRTIGQGIDGYTF	TGTGCCACCAGCAGAACCATCGGACAGGGGATCGATGGCTACACCTTC
TRBD2	TRBV6-5	TRBJ2-1	-	CASSKKRGGGNEQFF	TGTGCCAGCAGTAAAAAGCGGGGGGGCGGGAATGAGCAGTTCTTC
TRBD1	TRBV7-6	TRBJ2-2	-	CASSLTGANTGELFF	TGTGCCAGCAGCTTGACAGGGGCGAACACCGGGGAGCTGTTTTTT
-	TRBV6-2/TRBV6-3	TRBJ2-5	-	CASSRPPRQRWETQYF	TGTGCCAGCAGTCGACCTCCAAGACAGAGGTGGGAGACCCAGTACTTC
TRBD1	TRBV6-5	TRBJ1-4	-	CASTYGRGGHEKLFF	TGTGCCAGCACCTACGGGCGAGGGGGCCATGAAAAACTGTTTTTT
-	TRBV20-1	TRBJ1-1	-	CSASMGGLAEAFF	TGCAGTGCTAGTATGGGGGGGCTCGCTGAAGCTTTCTTT
-	TRBV14	TRBJ2-7	-	CASSQLQGVEQYF	TGTGCCAGCAGCCAATTACAGGGCGTGGAGCAGTACTTC
TRBD1	TRBV5-1	TRBJ1-1	-	CASSLSGGTEAFF	TGCGCCAGCAGCTTATCAGGGGGTACTGAAGCTTTCTTT
-	TRBV27	TRBJ2-3	-	CASSFRSTDTQYF	TGTGCCAGCAGTTTCCGGAGCACAGATACGCAGTATTTT
TRBD2	TRBV4-3	TRBJ2-1	-	CASSQVASGANYNEQFF	TGCGCCAGCAGCCAAGTCGCTAGCGGGGCAAACTACAATGAGCAGTTCTTC
-	TRBV7-9	TRBJ1-2	-	CASSLGGSYGYTF	TGTGCCAGCAGCTTAGGTGGGAGTTATGGCTACACCTTC
-	TRBV28	TRBJ2-7	-	CASSLSKVGAGEQYF	TGTGCCAGCAGTTTAAGTAAGGTTGGGGCAGGCGAGCAGTACTTC
TRBD1	TRBV6-5	TRBJ1-5	-	CASSQDRGGQPQHF	TGTGCCAGCAGTCAGGACAGGGGAGGCCAGCCCCAGCATTTT
-	TRBV29-1	TRBJ1-2	-	CSVDRQGYNYGYTF	TGCAGCGTTGACCGTCAGGGTTATAACTATGGCTACACCTTC
-	TRBV30	TRBJ1-1	-	CAWCPLANTEAFF	TGTGCCTGGTGCCCCTTAGCGAACACTGAAGCTTTCTTT
-	TRBV14	TRBJ2-4	-	CASSHGTKNIQYF	TGTGCCAGCAGTCACGGGACCAAAAACATTCAGTACTTC
TRBD1	TRBV7-9	TRBJ1-1	-	CASSRDSSEAFF	TGTGCCAGCAGCCGGGACAGCTCTGAAGCTTTCTTT
-	TRBV5-1	TRBJ2-1	-	CASSLDPGSYNEQFF	TGCGCCAGCAGCTTGGATCCGGGATCCTACAATGAGCAGTTCTTC
-	TRBV19	TRBJ2-5	-	CASSKSQVGTQYF	TGTGCCAGTAGTAAGTCCCAGGTCGGCACCCAGTACTTC
-	TRBV5-4	TRBJ2-2	-	CASSLTTATGELFF	TGTGCCAGCAGCCTCACCACTGCCACCGGGGAGCTGTTTTTT
TRBD2	TRBV4-2	TRBJ2-1	-	CASSQDNPSGGSGEQFF	TGTGCCAGCAGCCAAGATAACCCTAGCGGGGGATCGGGTGAGCAGTTCTTC
-	TRBV5-6	TRBJ1-1	-	CASNLWTTDPEAFF	TGTGCCAGCAACTTGTGGACTACGGATCCTGAAGCTTTCTTT
-	TRBV7-9	TRBJ2-7	once	CAIDNLNRSPYEQYF	TGTGCCATCGATAACTTAAATAGGAGCCCCTACGAGCAGTACTTC
-	TRBV2	TRBJ1-2	-	CASDVRGEIPTF	TGTGCCAGCGACGTCCGGGGGGAGATCCCAACCTTC
TRBD1	TRBV28	TRBJ2-1	-	CASSYGTGSYNEQFF	TGTGCCAGCAGTTACGGGACAGGGAGTTACAATGAGCAGTTCTTC